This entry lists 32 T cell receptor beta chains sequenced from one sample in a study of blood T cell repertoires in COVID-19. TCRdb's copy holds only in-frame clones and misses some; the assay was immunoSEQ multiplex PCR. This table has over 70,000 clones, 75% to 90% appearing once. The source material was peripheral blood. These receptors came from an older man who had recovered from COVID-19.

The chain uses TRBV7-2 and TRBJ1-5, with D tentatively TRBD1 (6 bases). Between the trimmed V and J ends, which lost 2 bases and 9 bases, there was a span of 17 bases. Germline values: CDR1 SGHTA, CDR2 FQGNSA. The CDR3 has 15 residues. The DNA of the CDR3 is TGTGCCAGCAGCTTAACCACAGGGTCGCTCACGCCCCAGCATTTT. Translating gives CASSLTTGSLTPQHF.

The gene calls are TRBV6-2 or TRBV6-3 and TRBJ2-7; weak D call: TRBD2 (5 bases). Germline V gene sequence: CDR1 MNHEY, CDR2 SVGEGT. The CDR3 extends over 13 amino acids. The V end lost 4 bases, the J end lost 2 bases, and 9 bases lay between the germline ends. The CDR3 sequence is CASSLDGTYEQYF. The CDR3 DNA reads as TGTGCCAGCAGTTTGGACGGGACCTACGAGCAGTACTTC.

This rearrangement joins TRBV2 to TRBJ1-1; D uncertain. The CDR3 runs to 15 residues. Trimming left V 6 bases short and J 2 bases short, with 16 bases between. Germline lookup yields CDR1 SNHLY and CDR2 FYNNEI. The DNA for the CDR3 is TGTGCCAGCAGGAGCGGACGGCGAGTTAACACTGAAGCTTTCTTT. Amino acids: CASRSGRRVNTEAFF. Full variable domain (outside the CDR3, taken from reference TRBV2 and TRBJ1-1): EPEVTQTPSHQVTQMGQEVILRCVPISNHLYFYWYRQILGQKVEFLVSFYNNEISEKSEIFDDQFSVERPDGSNFTLKIRSTKLEDSAMYFCASRSGRRVNTEAFFGQGTRLTVV.

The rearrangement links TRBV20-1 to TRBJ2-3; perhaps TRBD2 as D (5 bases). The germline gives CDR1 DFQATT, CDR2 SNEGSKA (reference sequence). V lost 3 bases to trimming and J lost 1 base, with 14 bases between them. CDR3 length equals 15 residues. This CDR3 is CSASRTGSGTDTQYF. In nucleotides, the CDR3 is TGCAGTGCTAGTCGGACTGGTAGCGGCACAGATACGCAGTATTTT.

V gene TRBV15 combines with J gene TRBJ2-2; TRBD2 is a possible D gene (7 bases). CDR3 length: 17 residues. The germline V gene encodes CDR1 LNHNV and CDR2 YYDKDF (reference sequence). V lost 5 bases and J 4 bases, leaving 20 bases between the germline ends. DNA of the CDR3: TGTGCCACCAGCGAGCCTTGGGCAGGGGAGGGCACCGGGGAGCTGTTTTTT. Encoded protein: CATSEPWAGEGTGELFF.

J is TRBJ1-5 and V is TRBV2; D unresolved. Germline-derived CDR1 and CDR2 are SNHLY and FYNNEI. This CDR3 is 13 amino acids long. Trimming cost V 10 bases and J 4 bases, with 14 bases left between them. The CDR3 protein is CATSLRSNQPQHF. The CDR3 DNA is TGTGCCACTAGTCTGAGGAGTAATCAGCCCCAGCATTTT.

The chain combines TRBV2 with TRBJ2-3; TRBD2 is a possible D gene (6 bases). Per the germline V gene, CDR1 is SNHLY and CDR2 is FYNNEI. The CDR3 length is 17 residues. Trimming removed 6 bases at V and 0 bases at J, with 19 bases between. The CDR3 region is CASSVPHSGTSTDTQYF. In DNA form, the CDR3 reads TGTGCCAGCAGCGTCCCCCATAGCGGTACTAGCACAGATACGCAGTATTTT.

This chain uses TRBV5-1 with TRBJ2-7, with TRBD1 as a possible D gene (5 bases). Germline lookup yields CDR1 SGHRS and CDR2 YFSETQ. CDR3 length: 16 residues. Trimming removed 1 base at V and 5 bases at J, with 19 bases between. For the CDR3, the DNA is TGCGCCAGCAGCTTGTTGGCGTCAGGGAATATCCACGAGCAGTACTTC. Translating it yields CASSLLASGNIHEQYF.

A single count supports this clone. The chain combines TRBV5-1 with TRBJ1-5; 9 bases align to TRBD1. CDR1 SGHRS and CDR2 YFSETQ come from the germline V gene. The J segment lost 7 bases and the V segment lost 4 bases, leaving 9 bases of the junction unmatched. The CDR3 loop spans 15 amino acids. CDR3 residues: CASSPEGQGGQPQHF. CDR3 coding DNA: TGCGCCAGCAGCCCTGAGGGACAGGGCGGACAGCCCCAGCATTTT.

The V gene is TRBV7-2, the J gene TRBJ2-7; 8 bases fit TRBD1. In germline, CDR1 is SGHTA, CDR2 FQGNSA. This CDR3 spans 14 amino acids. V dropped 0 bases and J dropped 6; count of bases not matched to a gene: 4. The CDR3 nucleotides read TGTGCCAGCAGCTTAGCGGCAGGGACAGGCGAGCAGTACTTC. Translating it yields CASSLAAGTGEQYF.

CDR3 sequence: CAWTRVYDEKLFF. The CDR3 nucleotides are TGTGCCTGGACCCGCGTGTACGATGAAAAACTGTTTTTT. The V and J genes are TRBV30 and TRBJ1-4; D not resolved. This CDR3 comprises 13 residues. Between the trimmed V and J ends, which lost 4 bases and 6 bases, there was a span of 12 bases. CDR1 and CDR2 from the germline V gene are GTSNPN and SVGIG (reference sequence). The entire variable domain, with the rest obtained from reference TRBV30 and TRBJ1-4, is as follows: SQTIHQWPATLVQPVGSPLSLECTVEGTSNPNLYWYRQAAGRGLQLLFYSVGIGQISSEVPQNLSASRPQDRQFILSSKKLLLSDSGFYLCAWTRVYDEKLFFGSGTQLSVL.

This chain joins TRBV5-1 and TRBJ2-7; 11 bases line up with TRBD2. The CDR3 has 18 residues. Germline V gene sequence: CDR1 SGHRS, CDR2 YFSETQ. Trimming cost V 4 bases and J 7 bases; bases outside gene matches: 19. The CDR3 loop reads CASSLRTSGSFSLREQYF. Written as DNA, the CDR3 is TGCGCCAGCAGCCTGCGAACTAGCGGGAGCTTTAGTCTGCGAGAGCAGTACTTC.

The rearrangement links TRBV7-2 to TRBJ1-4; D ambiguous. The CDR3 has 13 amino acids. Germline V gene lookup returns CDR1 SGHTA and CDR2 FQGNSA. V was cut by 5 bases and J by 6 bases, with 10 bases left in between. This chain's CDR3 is CASSRARDEKLFF. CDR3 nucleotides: TGTGCCAGCAGCCGCGCGCGGGATGAAAAACTGTTTTTT.

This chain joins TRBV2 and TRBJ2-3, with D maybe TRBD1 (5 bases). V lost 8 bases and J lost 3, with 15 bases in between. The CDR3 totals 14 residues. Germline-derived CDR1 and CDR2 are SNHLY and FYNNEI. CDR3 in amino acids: CASGFGRATDTQYF. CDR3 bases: TGTGCCAGCGGGTTCGGCAGGGCGACAGATACGCAGTATTTT.

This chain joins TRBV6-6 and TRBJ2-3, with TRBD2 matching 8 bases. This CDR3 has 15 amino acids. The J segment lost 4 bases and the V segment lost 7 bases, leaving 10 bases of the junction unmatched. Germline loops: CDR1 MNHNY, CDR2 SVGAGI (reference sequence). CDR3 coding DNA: TGTGCCAGCACTTCGACTAGCGAGAGTCCAGATACGCAGTATTTT. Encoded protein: CASTSTSESPDTQYF.

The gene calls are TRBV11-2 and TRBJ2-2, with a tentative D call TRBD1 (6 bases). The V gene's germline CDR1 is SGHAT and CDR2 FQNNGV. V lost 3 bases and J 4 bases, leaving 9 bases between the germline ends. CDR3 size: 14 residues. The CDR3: CASSFRTATGELFF. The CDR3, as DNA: TGTGCCAGCAGCTTCCGGACAGCCACCGGGGAGCTGTTTTTT.

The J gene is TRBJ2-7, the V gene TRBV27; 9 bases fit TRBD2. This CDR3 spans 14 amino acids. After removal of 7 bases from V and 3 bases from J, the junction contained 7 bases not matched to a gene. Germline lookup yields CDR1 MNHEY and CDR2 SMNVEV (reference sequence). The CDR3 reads CASTSIAGVYEQYF. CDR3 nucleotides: TGTGCCAGCACCTCTATAGCGGGAGTCTACGAGCAGTACTTC.

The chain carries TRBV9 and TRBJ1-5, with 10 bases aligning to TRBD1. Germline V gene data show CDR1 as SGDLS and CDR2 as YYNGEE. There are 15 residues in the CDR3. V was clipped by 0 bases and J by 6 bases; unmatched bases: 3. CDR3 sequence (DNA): TGTGCCAGCAGCGTAGGGACAGGGGGTATTCAGCCCCAGCATTTT. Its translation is CASSVGTGGIQPQHF. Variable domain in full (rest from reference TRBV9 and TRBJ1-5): DSGVTQTPKHLITATGQRVTLRCSPRSGDLSVYWYQQSLDQGLQFLIQYYNGEERAKGNILERFSAQQFPDLHSELNLSSLELGDSALYFCASSVGTGGIQPQHFGDGTRLSIL.

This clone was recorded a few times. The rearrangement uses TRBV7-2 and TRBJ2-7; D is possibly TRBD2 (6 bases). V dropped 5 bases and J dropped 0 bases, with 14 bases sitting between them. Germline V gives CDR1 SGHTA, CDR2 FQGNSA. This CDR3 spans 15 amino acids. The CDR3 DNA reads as TGTGCCAGCAGCGCCTATAGCGGCTACTCCTACGAGCAGTACTTC. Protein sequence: CASSAYSGYSYEQYF.

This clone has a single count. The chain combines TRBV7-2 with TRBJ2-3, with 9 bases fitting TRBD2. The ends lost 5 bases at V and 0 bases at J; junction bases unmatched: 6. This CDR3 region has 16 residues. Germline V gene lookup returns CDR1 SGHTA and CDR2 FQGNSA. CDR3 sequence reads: CASSPYAGGSTDTQYF. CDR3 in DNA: TGTGCCAGCAGCCCATACGCGGGGGGGAGCACAGATACGCAGTATTTT.

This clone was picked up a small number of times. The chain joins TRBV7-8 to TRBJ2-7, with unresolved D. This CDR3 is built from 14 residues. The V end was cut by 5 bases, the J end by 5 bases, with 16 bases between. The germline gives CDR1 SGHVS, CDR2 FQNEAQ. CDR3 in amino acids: CASSPRHQTDEQYF. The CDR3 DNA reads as TGTGCCAGCAGCCCCAGGCACCAAACCGACGAGCAGTACTTC.

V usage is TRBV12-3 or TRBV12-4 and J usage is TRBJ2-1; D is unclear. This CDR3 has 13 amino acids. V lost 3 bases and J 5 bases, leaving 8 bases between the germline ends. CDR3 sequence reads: CASSFYRDNEQFF. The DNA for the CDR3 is TGTGCCAGCAGTTTCTATCGGGACAATGAGCAGTTCTTC.

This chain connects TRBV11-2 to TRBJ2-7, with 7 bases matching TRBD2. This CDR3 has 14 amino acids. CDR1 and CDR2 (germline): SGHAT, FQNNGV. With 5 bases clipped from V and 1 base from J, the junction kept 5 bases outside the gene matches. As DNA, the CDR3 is TGTGCCAGCAGCGTTGAGCGGGGATCCTACGAGCAGTACTTC. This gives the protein CASSVERGSYEQYF.

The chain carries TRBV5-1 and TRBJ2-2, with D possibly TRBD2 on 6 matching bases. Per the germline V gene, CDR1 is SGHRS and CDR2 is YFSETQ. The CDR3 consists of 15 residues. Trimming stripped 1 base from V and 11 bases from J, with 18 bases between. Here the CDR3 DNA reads TGCGCCAGCAGCTTGTTACGTCCCGGGGGTGGAGAGCTGTTTTTT. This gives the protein CASSLLRPGGGELFF. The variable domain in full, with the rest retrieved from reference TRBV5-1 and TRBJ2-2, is KAGVTQTPRYLIKTRGQQVTLSCSPISGHRSVSWYQQTPGQGLQFLFEYFSETQRNKGNFPGRFSGRQFSNSRSEMNVSTLELGDSALYLCASSLLRPGGGELFFGEGSRLTVL.

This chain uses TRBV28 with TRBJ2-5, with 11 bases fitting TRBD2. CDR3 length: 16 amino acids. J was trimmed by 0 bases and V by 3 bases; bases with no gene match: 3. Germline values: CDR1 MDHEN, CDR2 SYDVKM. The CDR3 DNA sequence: TGTGCCAGCAGTTTGGGGGGACTAGCGGACCAAGAGACCCAGTACTTC. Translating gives CASSLGGLADQETQYF.

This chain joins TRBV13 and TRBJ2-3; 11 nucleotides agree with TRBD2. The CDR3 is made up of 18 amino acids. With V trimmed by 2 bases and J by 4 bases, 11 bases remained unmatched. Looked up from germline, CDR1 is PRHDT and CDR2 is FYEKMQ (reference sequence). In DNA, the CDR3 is TGTGCCAGCAGCTTACGTACCCTACTAGCGGGAGTCTCAGATACGCAGTATTTT. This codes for CASSLRTLLAGVSDTQYF. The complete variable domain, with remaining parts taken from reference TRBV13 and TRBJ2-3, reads AAGVIQSPRHLIKEKRETATLKCYPIPRHDTVYWYQQGPGQDPQFLISFYEKMQSDKGSIPDRFSAQQFSDYHSELNMSSLELGDSALYFCASSLRTLLAGVSDTQYFGPGTRLTVL.

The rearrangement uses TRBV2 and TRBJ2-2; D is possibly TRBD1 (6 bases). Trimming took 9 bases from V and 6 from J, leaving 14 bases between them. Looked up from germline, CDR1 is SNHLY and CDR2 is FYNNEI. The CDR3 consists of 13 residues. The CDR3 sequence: CASLQGLAGELFF. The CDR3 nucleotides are TGTGCCAGTCTACAGGGATTGGCCGGGGAGCTGTTTTTT. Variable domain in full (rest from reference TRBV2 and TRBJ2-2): EPEVTQTPSHQVTQMGQEVILRCVPISNHLYFYWYRQILGQKVEFLVSFYNNEISEKSEIFDDQFSVERPDGSNFTLKIRSTKLEDSAMYFCASLQGLAGELFFGEGSRLTVL.

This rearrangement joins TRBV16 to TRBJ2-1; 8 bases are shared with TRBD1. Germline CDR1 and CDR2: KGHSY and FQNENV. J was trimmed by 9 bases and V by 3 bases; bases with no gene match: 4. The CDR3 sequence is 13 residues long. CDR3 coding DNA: TGTGCCAGCAGCCAGGACAGGGAAGGTGAGCAGTTCTTC. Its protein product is CASSQDREGEQFF.

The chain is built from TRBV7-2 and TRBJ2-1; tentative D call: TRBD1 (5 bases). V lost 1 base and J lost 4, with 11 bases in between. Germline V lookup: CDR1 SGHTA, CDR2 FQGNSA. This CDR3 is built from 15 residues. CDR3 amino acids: CASSLGQGVYNEQFF. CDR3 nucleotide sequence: TGTGCCAGCAGCTTAGGGCAGGGTGTTTACAATGAGCAGTTCTTC.

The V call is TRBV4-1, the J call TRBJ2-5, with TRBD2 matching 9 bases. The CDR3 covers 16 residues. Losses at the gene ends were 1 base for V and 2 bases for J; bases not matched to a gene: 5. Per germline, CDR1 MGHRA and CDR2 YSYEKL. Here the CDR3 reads CASSQAPLAGQETQYF. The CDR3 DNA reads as TGCGCCAGCAGCCAAGCTCCCCTAGCGGGGCAAGAGACCCAGTACTTC.

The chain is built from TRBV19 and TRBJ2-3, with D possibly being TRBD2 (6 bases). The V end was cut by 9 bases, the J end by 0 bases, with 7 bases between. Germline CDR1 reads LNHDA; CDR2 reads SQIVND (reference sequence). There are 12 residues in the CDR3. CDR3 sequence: CASGGSTDTQYF. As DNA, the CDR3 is TGTGCCAGCGGAGGGAGCACAGATACGCAGTATTTT.

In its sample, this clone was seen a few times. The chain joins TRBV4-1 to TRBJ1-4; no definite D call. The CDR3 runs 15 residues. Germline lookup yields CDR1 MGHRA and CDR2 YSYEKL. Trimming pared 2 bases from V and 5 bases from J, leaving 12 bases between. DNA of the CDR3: TGCGCCAGCAGCCAACCGGAGGGAAAGAATGAAAAACTGTTTTTT. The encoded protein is CASSQPEGKNEKLFF.